This entry lists 24 T cell receptor beta chains sequenced from one sample in a study of OX40 agonist ivuxolimab in advanced cancers. Measured with immunoSEQ multiplex PCR; TCRdb has only the in-frame clones, and not every one. Among approximately 65,000 clones listed, around 88% were seen once. The sample in question was CD4+ or CD8+ T cells sorted from blood, obtained in a trial of the OX40 agonist ivuxolimab. Receptors originate from an adult with an advanced solid tumor such as melanoma, head and neck, liver or kidney cancer.

This clone has a handful of counts. The chain is built from TRBV5-1 and TRBJ2-1; D is ambiguous. The CDR3 is made up of 14 amino acids. The ends were cut back, 0 bases at V and 0 bases at J, with 4 bases in the middle. From germline, CDR1 is SGHRS and CDR2 YFSETQ. The CDR3 bases are TGCGCCAGCAGCTTGGTTAGCTCCTACAATGAGCAGTTCTTC. Amino acid sequence: CASSLVSSYNEQFF.

The V gene is TRBV27, the J gene TRBJ2-6, with D uncertain. CDR1 and CDR2 (germline): MNHEY, SMNVEV (reference sequence). V was trimmed by 4 bases and J by 4 bases, leaving 8 bases between them. The CDR3 runs 14 residues. CDR3 protein: CASSSSPGANVLTF. The CDR3 coding sequence is TGTGCCAGCAGTTCATCCCCAGGGGCCAACGTCCTGACTTTC.

The CDR3 loop reads CASSLEEGTIYF. For the CDR3, the DNA is TGTGCCAGCAGCTTAGAAGAAGGCACCATATATTTT. The genes are TRBV7-6 and TRBJ1-3; no definite D call. CDR3 size: 12 residues. In germline, CDR1 is SGHVS, CDR2 FNYEAQ. Trimming cost V 1 base and J 9 bases, with 7 bases left between them.

This clone was counted between two and nine times. The V gene is TRBV18, the J gene TRBJ2-1, with D unclear. The CDR3 contains 14 residues. Germline CDR1 and CDR2: KGHSH and LQKENI. V was pared by 3 bases and J by 0 bases, with 6 bases between. The CDR3 DNA follows: TGTGCCAGCTCACCGCAGGCCTCCTACAATGAGCAGTTCTTC. The encoded protein is CASSPQASYNEQFF.

This rearrangement joins TRBV19 to TRBJ1-5; TRBD1 matches 8 bases. Trimming cost V 6 bases and J 5 bases; bases outside gene matches: 9. The CDR3 length is 15 residues. CDR1 LNHDA and CDR2 SQIVND come from the germline V gene (reference sequence). CDR3 nucleotides: TGTGCCAGTAGCGAAACAGGGGGTTGGGATCAGCCCCAGCATTTT. Translating gives CASSETGGWDQPQHF. Filled out from reference TRBV19 and TRBJ1-5, the complete variable domain reads DGGITQSPKYLFRKEGQNVTLSCEQNLNHDAMYWYRQDPGQGLRLIYYSQIVNDFQKGDIAEGYSVSREKKESFPLTVTSAQKNPTAFYLCASSETGGWDQPQHFGDGTRLSIL.

The rearrangement joins TRBV29-1 to TRBJ1-2; TRBD1 matches at 7 bases. The length of the CDR3 is 15 residues. The germline V gene has CDR1 SQVTM and CDR2 ANQGSEA. The V segment lost 6 bases and the J segment 5 bases; nucleotides outside the gene matches: 15. The CDR3 DNA sequence: TGCAGCGTCGTCACCCAGGGGGAATTGGGGTATGGCTACACCTTC. Translation gives CSVVTQGELGYGYTF.

The chain is built from TRBV30 and TRBJ1-4, with a weak D call TRBD1 (5 bases). Trimming stripped 4 bases from V and 8 bases from J, with 14 bases between. The CDR3 consists of 13 residues. CDR1 is GTSNPN and CDR2 is SVGIG in the germline V gene (reference sequence). The DNA for the CDR3 is TGTGCCTGGACTAGCCAGGGTGGCGAAAAACTGTTTTTT. Its protein product is CAWTSQGGEKLFF.

V and J are TRBV7-8 and TRBJ1-1; 7 bases align to TRBD1. In germline, CDR1 is SGHVS, CDR2 FQNEAQ. The CDR3 consists of 13 residues. The V segment lost 5 bases and the J segment 6 bases; nucleotides outside the gene matches: 6. The chain's CDR3 is CASSARDSSEAFF. CDR3 in DNA: TGTGCCAGCAGCGCCCGGGACAGTTCTGAAGCTTTCTTT. The full variable domain, rest sourced from reference TRBV7-8 and TRBJ1-1, is GAGVSQSPRYKVAKRGQDVALRCDPISGHVSLFWYQQALGQGPEFLTYFQNEAQLDKSGLPSDRFFAERPEGSVSTLKIQRTQQEDSAVYLCASSARDSSEAFFGQGTRLTVV.

This clone came up once. J is TRBJ2-3 and V is TRBV5-1; possibly TRBD2 for D (5 bases). The CDR3 spans 15 residues. Deletions cut 0 bases from V and 4 bases from J, with 12 bases between. The V gene's germline CDR1 is SGHRS and CDR2 YFSETQ. CDR3 residues: CASSLERAVPDTQYF. DNA for the CDR3: TGCGCCAGCAGCTTGGAGAGGGCCGTCCCAGATACGCAGTATTTT.

The chain employs TRBV7-2 and TRBJ1-1; no clear D. V was cut by 5 bases and J by 0 bases, with 13 bases left in between. Germline values: CDR1 SGHTA, CDR2 FQGNSA. CDR3 length equals 15 residues. CDR3 bases: TGTGCCAGCAGCCCACGGACCGCATTGAACACTGAAGCTTTCTTT. Translation gives CASSPRTALNTEAFF.

This clone was detected only once. The V and J genes are TRBV6-1 and TRBJ1-2; D is unresolved. CDR3 size: 11 residues. Trimming took off 6 bases at V and 1 base at J, with 3 bases between the two ends. Germline V lookup: CDR1 MNHNS, CDR2 SASEGT. In DNA form, the CDR3 reads TGTGCCAGCAGGGATAACTATGGCTACACCTTC. Translated: CASRDNYGYTF.

This chain connects TRBV29-1 to TRBJ1-1; the match to TRBD1 covers 12 bases. The length of the CDR3 is 14 residues. Germline V gives CDR1 SQVTM, CDR2 ANQGSEA. V lost 6 bases and J lost 5; bases outside the gene matches: 7. The CDR3, as DNA: TGCAGCGTGGGGACAGGGGGCGCCGGAACTGAAGCTTTCTTT. It specifies CSVGTGGAGTEAFF. Supplemented by reference TRBV29-1 and TRBJ1-1, the full variable domain reads SAVISQKPSRDICQRGTSLTIQCQVDSQVTMMFWYRQQPGQSLTLIATANQGSEATYESGFVIDKFPISRPNLTFSTLTVSNMSPEDSSIYLCSVGTGGAGTEAFFGQGTRLTVV.

CDR3 residues: CAISESIERNEQYF. The CDR3 DNA is TGTGCCATCAGTGAGTCGATAGAAAGGAACGAGCAGTACTTC. J is TRBJ2-7 and V is TRBV10-3; D is unclear. Germline V lookup: CDR1 ENHRY, CDR2 SYGVKD. Trimming took 0 bases from V and 5 from J, leaving 11 bases between them. The CDR3 length is 14 residues.

The V gene is TRBV2, the J gene TRBJ2-4, with 12 bases lining up with TRBD2. J gave up 4 bases and V 5 bases, and 3 bases lay outside the gene matches. CDR1 is SNHLY, CDR2 FYNNEI, per germline. The CDR3 has 15 amino acids. The CDR3 loop is CASSPTSGGKNIQYF. DNA of the CDR3: TGTGCCAGCAGTCCGACTAGCGGGGGAAAAAACATTCAGTACTTC.

This sequence joins TRBV6-6 and TRBJ2-3; TRBD1 might be the D (5 bases). The V gene's germline CDR1 is MNHNY and CDR2 SVGAGI (reference sequence). CDR3 length equals 14 residues. V lost 6 bases, J lost 4 bases, and 14 bases lay in between. CDR3 amino acids: CASSLSRDADTQYF. For the CDR3, the DNA is TGTGCCAGCAGCCTGTCCAGGGATGCAGATACGCAGTATTTT.

This rearrangement joins TRBV28 to TRBJ2-7; tentative D call: TRBD2 (6 bases). The CDR3 covers 14 residues. The germline CDR1 and CDR2 sequences are MDHEN and SYDVKM. V shed 3 bases and J shed 3 bases, with 12 bases lying between them. This chain's CDR3 is CASSFFGGSYEQYF. In nucleotides, the CDR3 is TGTGCCAGCAGTTTCTTCGGGGGAAGCTACGAGCAGTACTTC. Drawing the rest from reference TRBV28 and TRBJ2-7, the complete variable domain is DVKVTQSSRYLVKRTGEKVFLECVQDMDHENMFWYRQDPGLGLRLIYFSYDVKMKEKGDIPEGYSVSREKKERFSLILESASTNQTSMYLCASSFFGGSYEQYFGPGTRLTVT.

J is TRBJ1-2 and V is TRBV27; perhaps TRBD1 as D (6 bases). The CDR3 is 13 amino acids. V was trimmed by 10 bases and J by 1 base, leaving 13 bases between them. Germline CDR1 is MNHEY and CDR2 is SMNVEV (reference sequence). The CDR3: CATRGHLNYGYTF. The CDR3 nucleotides read TGTGCCACCCGGGGACACCTTAACTATGGCTACACCTTC.

The chain links TRBV10-3 to TRBJ1-5, with D maybe TRBD1 (6 bases). The CDR3 has 15 residues. V was trimmed by 10 bases and J by 6 bases, leaving 22 bases between them. The germline V gene has CDR1 ENHRY and CDR2 SYGVKD. CDR3 nucleotides: TGTGCCACGGATGCCGGGACATTAATCAGTCAGCCCCAGCATTTT. Protein: CATDAGTLISQPQHF.

The chain recombines TRBV5-1 with TRBJ1-1; TRBD1 matches 7 bases. Germline values: CDR1 SGHRS, CDR2 YFSETQ. This CDR3 is built from 13 residues. V dropped 4 bases and J dropped 4; count of bases not matched to a gene: 4. CDR3 region: CASSPQGSTEAFF. The CDR3 nucleotides are TGCGCCAGCAGCCCACAGGGGAGCACTGAAGCTTTCTTT.

This sequence joins TRBV30 and TRBJ1-4; D perhaps matches TRBD1 (6 bases). The CDR3 consists of 13 residues. Per the germline V gene, CDR1 is GTSNPN and CDR2 is SVGIG (reference sequence). V gave up 3 bases and J gave up 5 bases, with 10 bases separating them. The CDR3 loop reads CAWRSQGNEKLFF. CDR3 sequence (DNA): TGTGCCTGGAGGTCACAGGGAAATGAAAAACTGTTTTTT.

The rearrangement links TRBV10-3 to TRBJ2-5; D may be TRBD2 (7 bases). V shed 8 bases and J shed 9 bases, with 22 bases lying between them. The CDR3 has 14 amino acids. The germline CDR1 and CDR2 sequences are ENHRY and SYGVKD. The CDR3 protein is CAIAPGGPAGAQYF. The CDR3 DNA reads as TGTGCCATCGCCCCGGGGGGCCCCGCTGGGGCCCAGTACTTC.

The chain carries TRBV5-4 and TRBJ1-4, with unresolved D. Per germline, CDR1 SGHNT and CDR2 YYREEE (reference sequence). There are 14 residues in the CDR3. V was trimmed by 0 bases and J by 8 bases, leaving 11 bases between them. The CDR3 region has the DNA TGTGCCAGCAGCTTGGGCCAGGATGACGAAAAACTGTTTTTT. This gives the protein CASSLGQDDEKLFF. Full variable domain (missing parts from reference TRBV5-4 and TRBJ1-4): ETGVTQSPTHLIKTRGQQVTLRCSSQSGHNTVSWYQQALGQGPQFIFQYYREEENGRGNFPPRFSGLQFPNYSSELNVNALELDDSALYLCASSLGQDDEKLFFGSGTQLSVL.

The chain combines TRBV20-1 with TRBJ2-1; TRBD2 aligns across 7 bases. The germline V gene has CDR1 DFQATT and CDR2 SNEGSKA (reference sequence). The CDR3 spans 11 residues. The CDR3 region is CGGGASVEQFF. In DNA form, the CDR3 reads TGCGGGGGGGGAGCGTCAGTTGAGCAGTTCTTC.

The chain links TRBV30 to TRBJ1-1; no firm D call. Germline V gene sequence: CDR1 GTSNPN, CDR2 SVGIG (reference sequence). This CDR3 contains 14 residues. V gave up 0 bases and J gave up 6 bases, with 14 bases separating them. The CDR3 DNA sequence: TGTGCCTGGAGTGTAAACCCGCTAAGCCCTGAAGCTTTCTTT. Its protein is CAWSVNPLSPEAFF.